A selection of T cell receptor beta chains follows, all from one sample in a study of blood T cells in healthy people across ages. TCRdb redid the calling of the 5' RACE reads with MiXCR, one entry per CDR3 protein. The table shows some 560,000 distinct CDR3 sequences, with about 29% occurring only once. This same sample was also part of a study on T cells of mothers and their children.

The sample comprised blood. All receptors come from a boy younger than 10 in good health. Both conserved end residues are part of each CDR3. A D gene is named only where the DNA matches it firmly. Size values are once, few and many counts, or a class for expanded clones, and some rows have none.

d_call j_call clone_size v_call cdr3_nt cdr3_aa
- TRBJ2-4 - TRBV2 TGTGCCAGCAGTGAAAGAACCGTCCGTGGGGGCTTTCAGTACTTC CASSERTVRGGFQYF
TRBD1 TRBJ1-2 - TRBV29-1 TGCAGCGGGGGGGGGACAGCTTATGGCTACACCTTC CSGGGTAYGYTF
- TRBJ2-2 few TRBV9 TGTGCCAGCAGCGTAGGGAGGGGGGGCCTCACCGGGGAGCTGTTTTTT CASSVGRGGLTGELFF
- TRBJ2-1 - TRBV12-5 TGTGCTAGTGGTGGGCTTGAGACTTACAATGAGCAGTTCTTC CASGGLETYNEQFF
- TRBJ2-1 - TRBV12-3/TRBV12-4 TGTGCCAGCAGGCGGCTTGAAAATGAGCAGTTCTTC CASRRLENEQFF
TRBD1 TRBJ1-3 - TRBV6-2/TRBV6-3 TGTGCCAGCAGTTACGAACTGGACAGGGAGGACGGAAACACCATATATTTT CASSYELDREDGNTIYF
- TRBJ2-3 - TRBV4-3 TGCGCCAGCAGGCCAGGGGGGGCTTACACAGATACGCAGTATTTT CASRPGGAYTDTQYF
TRBD2 TRBJ2-5 - TRBV20-1 TGCAGTGCTAGTGGGCTAGCGGGCCAAGAGACCCAGTACTTC CSASGLAGQETQYF
- TRBJ1-2 once TRBV29-1 TGCAGCGTTGAGAACAGGCAGGACTATGGCTACACCTTC CSVENRQDYGYTF
TRBD1 TRBJ2-1 - TRBV2 TGTGCCAGCAGTGAATGGGACAGGGTTAGCAATGAGCAGTTCTTC CASSEWDRVSNEQFF
TRBD2 TRBJ2-5 few TRBV6-6 TGTGCCAGCAGGACGGGGGGGGAGACTGAGACCCAGTACTTC CASRTGGETETQYF
- TRBJ2-6 few TRBV28 TGTGCCAGCAGTTCCCCAAGGGCCTTAAACCTATCTGGGGCCAACGTCCTGACTTTC CASSSPRALNLSGANVLTF
- TRBJ2-7 - TRBV3-1 TGTGCCAGCAGCCAAGACGCGTATGACTACGAGCAGTACTTC CASSQDAYDYEQYF
- TRBJ1-2 - TRBV20-1 TGCAGTGCTAGAGATGAACACACCTATAACTATGGCTACACCTTC CSARDEHTYNYGYTF
TRBD2 TRBJ2-5 - TRBV12-3/TRBV12-4 TGTGCCAGCAGATTGGGGGGAGGGTCGGAGACCCAGTACTTC CASRLGGGSETQYF
- TRBJ2-2 few TRBV11-3 TGTGCCAGCAGCTTTCTGACTGGCAAGAACACCGGGGAGCTGTTTTTT CASSFLTGKNTGELFF
TRBD2 TRBJ2-7 few TRBV7-8 TGTGCCAGCAGGCTTCTTGGTAGCGGGGGATACGAGCAGTACTTC CASRLLGSGGYEQYF
TRBD2 TRBJ2-1 - TRBV20-1 TGCAGTGCTAGAGAGCCCGGGACTAGCGGGATCTCCTACAATGAGCAGTTCTTC CSAREPGTSGISYNEQFF
- TRBJ1-5 - TRBV28 TGTGCCAGCAGTTTATTCCAGTATAGCAATCAGCCCCAGCATTTT CASSLFQYSNQPQHF
- TRBJ2-5 - TRBV12-3/TRBV12-4 TGTGCCAGCAGGGGGACTACCCAGTACTTC CASRGTTQYF
- TRBJ1-1 few TRBV6-2/TRBV6-3 TGTGCCAGCAGAATTAACCTCCTAGGACGGAACACTGAAGCTTTCTTT CASRINLLGRNTEAFF
- TRBJ1-1 few TRBV19 TGTGCCAGTAGTATAGGGGGTCAGGGGAATGAAGCTTTCTTT CASSIGGQGNEAFF
- TRBJ1-1 - TRBV7-2 TGTGCCAGCAGCTTCGGTTTTCTAAGGGATACTGAAGCTTTCTTT CASSFGFLRDTEAFF
- TRBJ1-2 - TRBV2 TGTGCCAGTATGGATGGGCGCGGCTACACCTTC CASMDGRGYTF
TRBD2 TRBJ2-5 many TRBV6-5 TGTGCCAGCAGTTCCCCTAGCGGGGGGGCCGGCGAGACCCAGTACTTC CASSSPSGGAGETQYF
TRBD2 TRBJ2-1 - TRBV7-9 TGTGCCAGCAGCTTAGCGGGAGGGCTTTATGAGCAGTTCTTC CASSLAGGLYEQFF
TRBD1 TRBJ1-2 few TRBV20-1 TGCAGTGCTAAATCGACAGGGGATGGCTACACCTTC CSAKSTGDGYTF
TRBD1 TRBJ1-6 - TRBV5-5 TGTGCCAGCAGCTTGAGGACAGGGGGCAGGAATTCACCCCTCCACTTT CASSLRTGGRNSPLHF
- TRBJ1-5 - TRBV2 TGTGCCAGCAGCGATTTACGACAGCTCGCCCAACCGTTCCAGCATTTT CASSDLRQLAQPFQHF
- TRBJ2-1 few TRBV12-3/TRBV12-4 TGTGCCAGCAGTTTAGGGGGGGGCCTCCACAATGAGCAGTTCTTC CASSLGGGLHNEQFF
TRBD1 TRBJ1-5 - TRBV4-3 TGCGCCAGCAGCCGGGACAGGGAGAGCAATCAGCCCCAGCATTTT CASSRDRESNQPQHF
- TRBJ2-5 - TRBV20-1 TGCAGTGCCCCCCTAGGTAACGTCGAAGAGACCCAGTACTTC CSAPLGNVEETQYF
- TRBJ2-3 - TRBV3-1 TGTGCCAGCAGCCAAGAGGCGACAGATACGCAGTATTTT CASSQEATDTQYF
TRBD2 TRBJ2-3 - TRBV20-1 TGCAGTGCTAGAGATCTACTAGCGGAGAACACAGATACGCAGTATTTT CSARDLLAENTDTQYF
TRBD1 TRBJ2-5 - TRBV5-6 TGTGCCAGCAGCTTGTGGGACAGGGGTGGAGAGACCCAGTACTTC CASSLWDRGGETQYF
- TRBJ2-7 - TRBV12-3/TRBV12-4 TGTGCCAGCAGCTTAAAGGCCCCAAGAGTCTACGAGCAGTACTTC CASSLKAPRVYEQYF
TRBD2 TRBJ2-3 - TRBV20-1 TGCAGTGCTTCGTTTAGCGGGGGGAAAGATACGCAGTATTTT CSASFSGGKDTQYF
- TRBJ1-2 few TRBV5-1 TGCGCCAGCAGCTTGGTACGGCATCGGGCCAGGGGCCTCTATGGCTACACCTTC CASSLVRHRARGLYGYTF
TRBD2 TRBJ2-7 - TRBV27 TGTGCCAGCAGTTCGACTAGCTCTTACTACGAGCAGTACTTC CASSSTSSYYEQYF
- TRBJ2-2 - TRBV7-6 TGTGCCAGCAGCCCCCAGGGACCGTCCGACACCGGGGAGCTGTTTTTT CASSPQGPSDTGELFF
TRBD2 TRBJ2-3 - TRBV9 TGTGCCAGCAACCAGCGGGGGGGCGTGGATACGCAGTATTTT CASNQRGGVDTQYF
- TRBJ1-1 - TRBV12-5 TGTGCTAGTGGTTGGGAGAACACTGAAGCTTTCTTT CASGWENTEAFF
- TRBJ1-1 few TRBV6-5 TGTGCCGGCAGTAAGTCCCGGGGCCAAACTGAAGCTTTCTTT CAGSKSRGQTEAFF